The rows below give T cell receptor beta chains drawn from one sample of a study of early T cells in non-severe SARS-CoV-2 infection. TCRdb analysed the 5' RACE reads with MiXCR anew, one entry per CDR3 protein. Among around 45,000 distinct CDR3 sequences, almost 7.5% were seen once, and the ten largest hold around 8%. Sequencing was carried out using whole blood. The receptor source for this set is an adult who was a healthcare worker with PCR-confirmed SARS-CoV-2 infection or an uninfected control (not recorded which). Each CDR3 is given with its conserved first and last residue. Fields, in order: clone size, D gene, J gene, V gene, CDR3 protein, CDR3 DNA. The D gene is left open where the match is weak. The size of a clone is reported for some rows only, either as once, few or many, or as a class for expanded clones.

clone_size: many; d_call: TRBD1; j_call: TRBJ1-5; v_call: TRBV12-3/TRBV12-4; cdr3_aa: CASSFGPDREYGPQHF; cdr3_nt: TGTGCCAGCAGTTTCGGTCCCGACAGGGAGTACGGGCCCCAGCATTTT
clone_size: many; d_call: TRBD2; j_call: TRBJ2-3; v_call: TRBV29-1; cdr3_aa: CSAGGYTDTQYF; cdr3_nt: TGCAGCGCGGGAGGGTACACAGATACGCAGTATTTT
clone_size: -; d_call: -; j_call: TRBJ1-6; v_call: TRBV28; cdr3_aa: CASSPPQGYSPLHF; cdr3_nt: TGTGCCAGCAGTCCACCACAGGGATATTCACCCCTCCACTTT
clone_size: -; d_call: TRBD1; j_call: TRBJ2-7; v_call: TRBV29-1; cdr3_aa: CSVEVRDRGTEQYF; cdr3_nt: TGCAGCGTTGAAGTTAGGGACAGGGGTACCGAGCAGTACTTC
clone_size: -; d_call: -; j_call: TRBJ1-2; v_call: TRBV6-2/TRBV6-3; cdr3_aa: CACDSGSALSTF; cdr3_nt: TGTGCCTGCGATTCGGGGTCCGCTTTGTCAACCTTC
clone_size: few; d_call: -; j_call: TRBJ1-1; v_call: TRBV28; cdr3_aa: CASSLRRSTEAFF; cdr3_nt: TGTGCCAGCAGTTTACGCAGGAGCACTGAAGCTTTCTTT
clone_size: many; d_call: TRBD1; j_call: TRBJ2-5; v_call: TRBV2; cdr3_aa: CATLDREETQYF; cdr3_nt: TGTGCCACACTGGACAGGGAAGAGACCCAGTACTTC
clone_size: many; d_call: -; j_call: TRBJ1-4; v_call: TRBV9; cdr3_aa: CASSVDGQTDEKLFF; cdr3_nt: TGTGCCAGCAGCGTAGATGGGCAGACTGATGAAAAACTGTTTTTT
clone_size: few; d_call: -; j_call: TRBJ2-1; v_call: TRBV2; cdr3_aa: CASKAGTHNEQFF; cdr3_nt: TGTGCCAGCAAGGCAGGGACGCACAATGAGCAGTTCTTC
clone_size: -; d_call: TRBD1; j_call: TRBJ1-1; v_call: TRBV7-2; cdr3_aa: CASSRTGPNTEAFF; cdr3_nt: TGTGCCAGCAGCCGGACAGGGCCGAACACTGAAGCTTTCTTT
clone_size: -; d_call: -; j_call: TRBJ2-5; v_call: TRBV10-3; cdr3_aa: CAISAQDWETQYF; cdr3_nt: TGTGCCATCAGTGCCCAGGATTGGGAGACCCAGTACTTC
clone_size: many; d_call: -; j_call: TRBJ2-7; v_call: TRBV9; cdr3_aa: CASGPWDGTYEQYF; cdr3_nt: TGTGCCAGCGGACCCTGGGACGGCACCTACGAGCAGTACTTC
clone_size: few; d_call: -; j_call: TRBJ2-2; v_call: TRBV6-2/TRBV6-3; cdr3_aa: CASSLSRTRLRDTGELFF; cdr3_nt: TGTGCCAGCAGCTTAAGCCGGACGCGCCTAAGGGACACCGGGGAGCTGTTTTTT
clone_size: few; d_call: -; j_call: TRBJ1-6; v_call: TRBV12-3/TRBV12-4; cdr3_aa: CASSLGQLSSYNSPLHF; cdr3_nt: TGTGCCAGCAGTTTAGGACAGCTAAGCTCCTATAATTCACCCCTCCACTTT
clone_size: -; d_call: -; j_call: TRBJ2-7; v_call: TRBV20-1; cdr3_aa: CSARGGGSSYEQYF; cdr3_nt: TGCAGTGCTAGAGGAGGGGGTAGCTCCTACGAGCAGTACTTC
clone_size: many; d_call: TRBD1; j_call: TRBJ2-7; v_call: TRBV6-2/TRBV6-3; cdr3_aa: CASSRDRYTYEQYF; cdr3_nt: TGTGCCAGCAGTAGGGACAGGTATACCTACGAGCAGTACTTC
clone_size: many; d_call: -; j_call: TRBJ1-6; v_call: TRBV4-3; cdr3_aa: CASSPDAGHTNSPLHF; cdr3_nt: TGCGCCAGCAGCCCAGACGCAGGTCACACTAATTCACCCCTCCACTTT
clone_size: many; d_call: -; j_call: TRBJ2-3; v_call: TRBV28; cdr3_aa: CASHSPTADATDTQYF; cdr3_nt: TGTGCCAGCCACTCCCCCACGGCGGATGCCACAGATACGCAGTATTTT
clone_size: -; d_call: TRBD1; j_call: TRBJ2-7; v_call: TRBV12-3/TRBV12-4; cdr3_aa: CASRSQGAEYEQYF; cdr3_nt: TGTGCCAGCAGGTCACAGGGGGCTGAATACGAGCAGTACTTC
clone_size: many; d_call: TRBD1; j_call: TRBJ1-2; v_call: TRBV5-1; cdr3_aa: CASSNGQGHGYTF; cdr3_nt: TGCGCCAGCAGCAACGGACAGGGCCATGGCTACACCTTC
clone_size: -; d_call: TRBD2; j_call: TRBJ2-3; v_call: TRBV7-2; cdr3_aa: CASSSPPGLAVSTDTQYF; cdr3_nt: TGTGCCAGCAGCTCACCACCGGGACTAGCGGTTTCTACAGATACGCAGTATTTT
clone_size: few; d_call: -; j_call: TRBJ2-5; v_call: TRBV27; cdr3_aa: CASSRGETQYF; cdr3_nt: TGTGCCAGCAGTCGCGGAGAGACCCAGTACTTC
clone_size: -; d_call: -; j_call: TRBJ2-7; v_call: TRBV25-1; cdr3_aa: CASRRGALYEQYF; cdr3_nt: TGTGCCAGCAGACGGGGGGCCCTATACGAGCAGTACTTC
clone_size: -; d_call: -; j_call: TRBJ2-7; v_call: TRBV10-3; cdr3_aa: CAISDSTTMVF; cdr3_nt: TGTGCCATCAGTGATTCGACGACAATGGTCTTC
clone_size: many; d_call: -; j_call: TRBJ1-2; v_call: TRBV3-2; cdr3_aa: CASRSTSVENMMLNYGYTF; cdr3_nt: TGTGCCAGCAGGTCAACTAGTGTGGAGAACATGATGCTTAACTATGGCTACACCTTC
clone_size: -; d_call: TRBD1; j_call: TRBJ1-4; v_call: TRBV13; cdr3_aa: CASSIRNRGSNEKLFF; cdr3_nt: TGTGCCAGCAGCATCCGCAACAGGGGGAGCAATGAAAAACTGTTTTTT